What follows are 15 T cell receptor beta chains derived from one specimen sequenced in a study of control samples from healthy donors and cancer patients. Profiling relied on immunoSEQ multiplex PCR, and the TCRdb table lists in-frame clones only, not all of them. Of around 68,000 clones detected, over 65% appear once; the ten largest clones hold about 16%. The specimen was blood. The receptors originated from a man aged 45-60 years in good health.

This clone was seen once. The CDR3 loop reads CASSQMTADTQYF. DNA of the CDR3: TGTGCCAGCAGCCAGATGACGGCAGATACGCAGTATTTT. This chain uses TRBV3-1 (or the pseudogene TRBV3-2) with TRBJ2-3; D unresolved. The V gene's germline CDR1 is LGHDT and CDR2 YNNKEL (reference sequence). Trimming cost V 3 bases and J 4 bases, with 8 bases left between them. This CDR3 contains 13 residues.

This clone was seen once. The gene calls are TRBV6-5 and TRBJ1-4, with 8 bases matching TRBD1. This CDR3 spans 14 amino acids. Germline V gene lookup returns CDR1 MNHEY and CDR2 SVGAGI. The V and J ends lost 3 bases and 6 bases, in that order; junction bases with no gene match: 3. The CDR3 spells CASSYGQGYEKLFF. The CDR3 DNA follows: TGTGCCAGCAGTTATGGACAGGGTTATGAAAAACTGTTTTTT.

This rearrangement joins TRBV7-9 to TRBJ1-1, with D maybe TRBD1 (5 bases). Germline V gene lookup returns CDR1 SEHNR and CDR2 FQNEAQ (reference sequence). The CDR3 length is 13 residues. Trimming stripped 8 bases from V and 5 bases from J, with 15 bases between. CDR3 nucleotide sequence: TGTGCCAGCCGACGGCAGGGTGGTACTGAAGCTTTCTTT. Encoded protein: CASRRQGGTEAFF.

This sequence joins TRBV7-9 and TRBJ2-2; D is unclear. V was pared by 5 bases and J by 10 bases, with 17 bases between. This CDR3 contains 14 residues. The germline gives CDR1 SEHNR, CDR2 FQNEAQ (reference sequence). The CDR3 bases are TGTGCCAGCAGCCTCCCTGTCACACCGGAGGAGCTGTTTTTT. Translating gives CASSLPVTPEELFF.

The chain recombines TRBV5-6 with TRBJ2-3, with 9 positions matching TRBD1. CDR1 is SGHDT, CDR2 YYEEEE, per germline. The CDR3 contains 15 residues. Trimming cost V 2 bases and J 4 bases; bases outside gene matches: 5. The CDR3 protein is CASSLQGANPDTQYF. CDR3 bases: TGTGCCAGCAGCTTACAGGGGGCGAATCCAGATACGCAGTATTTT. The entire variable domain, with the rest obtained from reference TRBV5-6 and TRBJ2-3, is as follows: DAGVTQSPTHLIKTRGQQVTLRCSPKSGHDTVSWYQQALGQGPQFIFQYYEEEERQRGNFPDRFSGHQFPNYSSELNVNALLLGDSALYLCASSLQGANPDTQYFGPGTRLTVL.

CDR3: CASSLIGGSGRDTQYF. DNA of the CDR3: TGTGCCAGCAGCCTCATTGGCGGGAGTGGCAGGGATACGCAGTATTTT. This sequence joins TRBV6-4 and TRBJ2-3, with TRBD2 identical over 7 bases. Losses at the gene ends were 6 bases for V and 6 bases for J; bases not matched to a gene: 15. The germline gives CDR1 MRHNA, CDR2 SNTAGT. The CDR3 consists of 16 residues.

V usage is TRBV5-1 and J usage is TRBJ2-5; 7 bases match TRBD2. The CDR3 contains 13 residues. Germline CDR1 SGHRS, CDR2 YFSETQ. The trim removed 5 bases at V and 2 bases at J, leaving 3 bases unmatched. The CDR3 protein is CASRRTSQETQYF. The CDR3 region has the DNA TGCGCCAGCAGGCGGACTAGTCAAGAGACCCAGTACTTC.

The chain is built from TRBV4-2 and TRBJ2-4; no reliable D call. CDR1 and CDR2 (germline): LGHNA, YNFKEQ. CDR3 length equals 15 residues. The germline V and J ends were trimmed by 0 bases and 8 bases, with 14 bases remaining between them. The CDR3 region has the DNA TGTGCCAGCAGCCAAGATGGGCAACTCCGGGACATTCAGTACTTC. Translated, it gives CASSQDGQLRDIQYF.

The gene calls are TRBV3-1 (or the pseudogene TRBV3-2) and TRBJ2-1; D might be TRBD2 (5 bases). The V gene lost 1 base and the J gene lost 13 bases, with 29 bases spanning the gap. Germline loops: CDR1 LGHDT, CDR2 YNNKEL (reference sequence). CDR3 length: 18 residues. Here the CDR3 reads CASSQVGKLEISSAQQFF. The CDR3, as DNA: TGTGCCAGCAGCCAAGTTGGTAAACTAGAGATCAGCTCAGCACAACAGTTCTTC.

This chain links TRBV21-1 with TRBJ1-5; the table's D call, TRBD1, was not checked against the DNA. TRBV21-1 is reported as a pseudogene. This CDR3 is 15 amino acids long. CDR3 loop: CASSKENRKNQPQHF. The CDR3 bases are TGTGCCAGCAGCAAAGAGAACAGAAAAAATCAGCCCCAGCATTTT.

This clone was detected a few times. The chain carries TRBV29-1 and TRBJ1-1; D not resolved. V was shortened by 3 bases and J by 4 bases, with 9 bases between the two germline ends. The CDR3 spans 12 residues. From germline, CDR1 is SQVTM and CDR2 ANQGSEA. The CDR3 DNA reads as TGCAGCGTTGATAGGGAGCTCACTGAAGCTTTCTTT. Its translation is CSVDRELTEAFF.

This clone was picked up one time. The rearrangement uses TRBV5-1 and TRBJ2-3; no clear D gene. There are 13 residues in the CDR3. The V end lost 5 bases, the J end lost 1 base, and 8 bases lay between the germline ends. Germline V gene sequence: CDR1 SGHRS, CDR2 YFSETQ. The CDR3 here is CASRAAGTDTQYF. The CDR3 coding sequence is TGCGCCAGCAGGGCCGCGGGCACAGATACGCAGTATTTT.

The genes are TRBV7-2 and TRBJ1-1; D not certain. This CDR3 region has 14 residues. The germline gives CDR1 SGHTA, CDR2 FQGNSA. Trimming took 0 bases from V and 4 from J, leaving 9 bases between them. CDR3 sequence reads: CASSLATSFTEAFF. The CDR3 DNA is TGTGCCAGCAGCTTAGCGACCAGCTTCACTGAAGCTTTCTTT.

The rearrangement joins TRBV7-9 to TRBJ1-4, with 7 positions matching TRBD1. This CDR3 has 17 amino acids. Germline V lookup: CDR1 SEHNR, CDR2 FQNEAQ (reference sequence). Trimming took 5 bases from V and 4 from J; bases not matched to a gene: 13. The chain's CDR3 is CASSIDRVGPFNEKLFF. The CDR3 DNA follows: TGTGCCAGCAGCATCGACAGGGTGGGGCCATTTAATGAAAAACTGTTTTTT.

The chain uses TRBV5-1 and TRBJ2-3; D perhaps matches TRBD1 (5 bases). Germline V lookup: CDR1 SGHRS, CDR2 YFSETQ. Deletions cut 2 bases from V and 2 bases from J, with 12 bases between. This CDR3 has 15 amino acids. CDR3 sequence reads: CASSFRGYLTDTQYF. CDR3 DNA: TGCGCCAGCAGCTTTAGGGGCTACCTCACAGATACGCAGTATTTT.